This TCR beta chain is drawn from a study of cytomegalovirus exposure and HLA in healthy donors. The PCR employed 60 Vbeta primers together with 13 Jbeta primers. The assay was immunoSEQ multiplex PCR, and TCRdb's table has in-frame clones only and misses some. The sample records 160,000 or so clones, 84% being singletons. Per germline, CDR1 KGHSH and CDR2 LQKENI. V trimming: 4 bases; J trimming: 2 bases; junction bases outside the gene matches: 6. CDR3 length: 16 amino acids. This clone has just a few counts. The source is a man younger than 35 in good health and CMV-seronegative. Sequenced: PBMCs. The chain recombines TRBV18 with TRBJ1-4; 8 bases map to TRBD1. CDR3 bases: TGTGCCAGCTCACGAGGACAGGGTCAGACTAATGAAAAACTGTTTTTT. Protein product: CASSRGQGQTNEKLFF.